What follows is one T cell receptor (beta chain) and its context. V shed 8 bases and J 4 bases; nucleotides not matched to a gene: 12. The CDR3 is made up of 16 amino acids. Germline CDR1 MDHEN, CDR2 SYDVKM. The data were obtained in a study of patients and donors after allogeneic stem cell transplantation. TCRdb reprocessed the RT-PCR reads with MiXCR, giving one entry per CDR3 protein. Found here are about a million distinct CDR3 sequences, around 17% of them singletons; the top ten hold 6%. The specimen sequenced was blood, either unsorted or a sorted T cell fraction (not recorded which). This TCR came from a human donor who was either an allogeneic HSCT recipient or a stem cell or donor lymphocyte infusion donor (not recorded which). It is not recorded whose cells these are; they may come from a transplant donor. The chain links TRBV28 to TRBJ2-3, with 10 nucleotides matching TRBD2. This CDR3 reads CASCGLAVGRADTQYF. The CDR3 DNA follows: TGTGCCAGCTGTGGACTAGCGGTGGGGAGGGCAGATACGCAGTATTTT.